Listed below are T cell receptor beta chains from one sample, sequenced in a study of T cell changes during pregnancy in multiple sclerosis. Assay used: immunoSEQ multiplex PCR; TCRdb lists only in-frame clones, some missing. The sample holds about 71,000 clones, roughly nine tenths seen once. Sequencing used peripheral blood, obtained in the third trimester of pregnancy. These receptors originate from a female donor with multiple sclerosis, enrolled in a pregnancy study. Both conserved end residues are part of each CDR3. The D gene is left open where the match is weak. Only part of the rows carry a size: once, few, many, or a class if the clone is expanded.

j_call,v_call,clone_size,d_call,cdr3_aa,cdr3_nt
TRBJ2-7,TRBV5-4,-,TRBD1,CASSLNGGQGPYEQYF,TGTGCCAGCAGCTTGAATGGGGGACAGGGGCCCTACGAGCAGTACTTC
TRBJ1-3,TRBV10-3,-,-,CANDYRVSPGNTIYF,TGTGCCAACGATTACAGGGTTTCGCCTGGAAACACCATATATTTT
TRBJ1-1,TRBV14,medium-sized,-,CASSRETGSYTEAFF,TGTGCCAGCAGCCGAGAGACAGGTAGTTACACTGAAGCTTTCTTT
TRBJ1-4,TRBV2,-,-,CASMSDESVRKLFF,TGTGCCAGCATGAGCGACGAGTCGGTTAGGAAACTGTTTTTT
TRBJ2-5,TRBV9,-,TRBD2,CASSPLAGGGGQYF,TGTGCCAGCAGCCCCCTAGCGGGAGGAGGCGGGCAGTACTTC
TRBJ1-3,TRBV30,-,-,CAWSSMRSTIYF,TGTGCCTGGAGTAGTATGAGAAGCACCATATATTTT
TRBJ2-1,TRBV5-6,-,TRBD2,CASSHRDYEIF,TGTGCCAGCAGCCACCGGGACTACGAAATCTTC
TRBJ1-1,TRBV5-1,-,TRBD1,CASRATGGPSEAFF,TGCGCCAGCAGGGCCACAGGGGGCCCCTCTGAAGCTTTCTTT
TRBJ2-3,TRBV11-2,-,TRBD2,CASSFSSGSSTDTQYF,TGTGCCAGCAGCTTTTCGAGCGGGAGTAGCACAGATACGCAGTATTTT
TRBJ2-7,TRBV19,-,TRBD2,CASSIRLAGDGEQYF,TGTGCCAGTAGTATTCGCCTAGCGGGAGACGGCGAGCAGTACTTC
TRBJ2-6,TRBV19,-,-,CATAEGAGANVLTF,TGTGCCACCGCAGAGGGGGCTGGGGCCAACGTCCTGACTTTC
TRBJ1-2,TRBV28,-,TRBD1,CASSLRDRGPAYGYTF,TGTGCCAGCAGTTTACGGGACAGGGGGCCGGCCTATGGCTACACCTTC
TRBJ2-4,TRBV7-3,-,-,CASSLTSGNGGNIQYF,TGTGCCAGCAGCTTAACATCAGGCAATGGCGGGAACATTCAGTACTTC
TRBJ2-5,TRBV5-1,-,TRBD2,CASSLGLAGGGETQYF,TGCGCCAGCAGCCTCGGACTAGCGGGAGGGGGAGAGACCCAGTACTTC
TRBJ1-2,TRBV19,-,TRBD1,CASKEQGENYGYTF,TGTGCCAGTAAGGAACAGGGGGAGAACTATGGCTACACCTTC
TRBJ2-5,TRBV9,-,-,CASSVEGMGETQYF,TGTGCCAGCAGCGTAGAGGGGATGGGAGAGACCCAGTACTTC
TRBJ2-2,TRBV2,-,TRBD1,CASRWDRATGELFF,TGTGCCAGCAGATGGGACAGAGCTACCGGGGAGCTGTTTTTT
TRBJ2-2,TRBV2,-,-,CASSGWGLTTGELFF,TGTGCCAGCAGCGGATGGGGACTTACGACCGGGGAGCTGTTTTTT
TRBJ1-6,TRBV9,-,-,CASSGSWGDSPLHF,TGTGCCAGCAGCGGTTCATGGGGGGATTCACCCCTCCACTTT
TRBJ2-1,TRBV4-1,-,TRBD1,CASSLRTGHNEQFF,TGCGCCAGCAGCTTACGGACAGGACACAATGAGCAGTTCTTC
TRBJ2-7,TRBV27,-,TRBD2,CASSLFGGSNEQYF,TGTGCCAGCAGTTTATTTGGCGGGAGTAACGAGCAGTACTTC
TRBJ2-1,TRBV27,-,TRBD1,CASEPEDRAGEQFF,TGTGCCAGCGAGCCTGAGGACAGGGCAGGGGAGCAGTTCTTC
TRBJ1-5,TRBV6-6,-,-,CASSSGVQDSNQPQHF,TGTGCCAGCAGTTCCGGGGTCCAAGATAGCAATCAGCCCCAGCATTTT
TRBJ2-3,TRBV4-3,once,TRBD2,CASSQEPAGAGDTQYF,TGCGCCAGCAGCCAAGAACCAGCGGGAGCTGGGGATACGCAGTATTTT
TRBJ2-1,TRBV19,once,TRBD2,CASSLTLAGAGIGNEQFF,TGTGCCAGTAGTCTAACGCTAGCGGGAGCCGGGATTGGGAATGAGCAGTTCTTC
TRBJ1-3,TRBV5-4,-,TRBD1,CASSSPGQGSNTIYF,TGTGCCAGCAGTTCCCCGGGACAGGGGTCAAACACCATATATTTT
TRBJ1-5,TRBV30,-,-,CAFDDSSNQPQHF,TGTGCCTTTGACGACAGTAGCAATCAGCCCCAGCATTTT
TRBJ2-7,TRBV6-1,-,TRBD2,CASSPWGGSVAEQYF,TGTGCCAGCAGTCCCTGGGGGGGGAGTGTCGCCGAGCAGTACTTC
TRBJ2-7,TRBV11-2,-,-,CASSLDLSVEQYF,TGTGCCAGCAGCTTAGATCTGAGCGTCGAGCAGTACTTC
TRBJ2-7,TRBV2,-,-,CASTTMGGDEQYF,TGTGCCAGCACAACTATGGGTGGCGACGAGCAGTACTTC
TRBJ1-1,TRBV18,-,-,CASYAWSGLSTEAFF,TGTGCCAGCTATGCGTGGTCAGGGTTAAGCACTGAAGCTTTCTTT
TRBJ1-2,TRBV28,-,-,CASSSSGGNNYGYTF,TGTGCCAGCAGTTCCTCGGGGGGGAACAACTATGGCTACACCTTC
TRBJ2-7,TRBV18,-,-,CASSPIPAYEQYF,TGTGCCAGCTCACCAATCCCAGCCTACGAGCAGTACTTC
TRBJ1-2,TRBV7-2,-,TRBD1,CASSHQRTGPSYGYTF,TGTGCCAGCAGCCACCAAAGGACAGGCCCGTCCTATGGCTACACCTTC
TRBJ2-1,TRBV13,-,TRBD2,CASSPDPLADLYNEQFF,TGTGCCAGCAGCCCCGACCCCCTAGCGGACCTATACAATGAGCAGTTCTTC
TRBJ1-1,TRBV30,-,TRBD1,CAWGGDRNTEAFF,TGTGCCTGGGGAGGGGACAGGAACACTGAAGCTTTCTTT
TRBJ2-6,TRBV2,-,TRBD1,CATYRGFGSGANVLTF,TGTGCCACCTACAGGGGTTTCGGCTCTGGGGCCAACGTCCTGACTTTC
TRBJ2-1,TRBV5-1,-,TRBD2,CASSPGTSGSFEQFF,TGCGCCAGCAGCCCAGGGACTAGCGGGAGTTTTGAGCAGTTCTTC
TRBJ2-7,TRBV5-6,-,TRBD1,CASSGGQGYEQYF,TGTGCCAGCAGCGGAGGACAGGGCTACGAGCAGTACTTC
TRBJ2-1,TRBV5-4,-,-,CASDYRGSVNEQFF,TGTGCCAGCGATTATAGAGGGTCGGTGAATGAGCAGTTCTTC
TRBJ2-1,TRBV5-8,-,TRBD2,CASGRGLAGGIDEQFF,TGTGCCAGCGGACGCGGACTAGCGGGAGGTATCGATGAGCAGTTCTTC
TRBJ1-5,TRBV6-5,-,TRBD1,CASSPDRVQPQHF,TGTGCCAGCAGCCCGGACAGGGTCCAGCCCCAGCATTTT
TRBJ1-4,TRBV4-3,once,TRBD1,CASKNTGGGEKLFF,TGCGCCAGTAAAAATACAGGGGGAGGTGAAAAACTGTTTTTT
TRBJ2-3,TRBV18,-,TRBD2,CASSLAGSSTDTQYF,TGTGCCAGCTCACTAGCGGGATCGAGCACAGATACGCAGTATTTT
TRBJ1-2,TRBV21-1,-,-,CASSKVGREGNYGYTF,TGTGCCAGCAGCAAAGTCGGGCGGGAGGGTAACTATGGCTACACCTTC
TRBJ1-1,TRBV6-4,few,TRBD1,CASSEGQGNTEAFF,TGTGCCAGCAGTGAGGGACAGGGGAACACTGAAGCTTTCTTT
TRBJ2-7,TRBV4-2,-,TRBD2,CASSQDHLAGGSYEQYF,TGTGCCAGCAGCCAAGATCATCTAGCGGGAGGCTCCTACGAGCAGTACTTC
TRBJ1-2,TRBV27,-,TRBD1,CASSLAGTVAGYTF,TGTGCCAGCAGTTTAGCCGGGACAGTGGCTGGCTACACCTTC
TRBJ2-7,TRBV23-1,once,TRBD2,CASSQTSGRRPNEQYF,TGCGCCAGCAGTCAAACTAGCGGGAGACGACCGAACGAGCAGTACTTC
TRBJ2-7,TRBV6-6,-,TRBD2,CASRLRLAGVDEQYF,TGTGCCAGCAGACTCCGACTAGCGGGAGTGGACGAGCAGTACTTC
TRBJ2-6,TRBV5-5,-,TRBD1,CASRLQGAGANVLTF,TGTGCCAGCAGACTGCAGGGGGCTGGGGCCAACGTCCTGACTTTC
TRBJ1-1,TRBV28,-,TRBD1,CASTTGQGNTEAFF,TGTGCCAGCACCACGGGACAGGGAAACACTGAAGCTTTCTTT
TRBJ2-2,TRBV5-1,-,TRBD2,CASSAGTSGSTGELFF,TGCGCCAGCAGCGCGGGGACTAGCGGATCCACCGGGGAGCTGTTTTTT
TRBJ2-1,TRBV6-1,-,TRBD1,CAGGGQGSWGNEQFF,TGTGCCGGGGGTGGACAGGGAAGTTGGGGCAATGAGCAGTTCTTC
TRBJ1-2,TRBV27,-,TRBD1,CASSSSLRQGARSYGYTF,TGTGCCAGCAGTTCCAGCTTACGACAGGGGGCGCGGAGCTATGGCTACACCTTC
TRBJ2-3,TRBV28,-,TRBD1,CASSHRGLGTDTQYF,TGTGCCAGCAGTCACAGGGGGTTGGGCACAGATACGCAGTATTTT